This record covers a single T cell receptor beta chain. Its antigen is not yet known. No per-base quality is available; no much larger clone lies one base away. CDR1 MNHNS and CDR2 SASEGT were looked up in the germline V gene. V is pruned by 4 bases and J by 7 bases, leaving 7 bases of the junction without a gene match. Including cysteine and phenylalanine, the CDR3 has 15 amino acids. The retained sequence is limited to the CDR3, 45 bases, with the frame set at the first base. The library came from the immunoSEQ multiplex PCR assay. A mixture of 60 forward primers for TCR Vbeta segments and 13 reverse primers for TCR Jbeta segments was used in the multiplex PCR. A multiplex PCR assay on genomic DNA amplified the CDR3 region of rearranged TCR beta genes. On the Illumina HiSeq System, the amplified TCR beta libraries were sequenced as 87-base-pair reads. In the authors' own workflow: A later analysis tallied roughly 78 million unique TCR beta chains across the 666 repertoires, and 10 million to 11 million of those chains were shared by two or more donors. Raw reads were error-corrected and collapsed into unique sequences with a nearest-neighbor algorithm that merged closely related sequences to remove PCR and sequencing errors. Alignment of CDR3 sequences to IMGT reference sequences was used to assign V, D and J gene segments. For a sequence to be retained, a match of at least six nucleotides to both a V gene segment and a J gene segment was required. Rearrangements were called productive when the CDR3 lacked stop codons and stayed in frame with V and J; all others were non-productive. Following IMGT convention, CDR3 was defined as the stretch from the second conserved V-encoded cysteine to the conserved J-encoded phenylalanine. The earlier analysis of 587 of the donors excluded sequences that lacked an unambiguous match to a single V gene segment. An earlier analysis of a few hundred of the donors classified V segments as functional when productive rearrangements were above 56.7% and as segregating when the standard deviation between donors was above 5%. A statistical classification framework was built for diagnosing cytomegalovirus status from the catalog of TCR beta chain sequences. In a later analysis, TCR nucleotide sequences were compared against IMGT/GENE-DB human TR gene sequences so that V and J genes could be assigned. In a later analysis, CDR3 sequences and most-parsimonious VDJ recombination scenarios were assigned using the TCRdist pipeline. In a later analysis, each TCR beta chain was defined by its CDR3 amino acid sequence together with its V-gene family, and reads without a unique V-gene family were excluded. A later analysis removed several hundred highly shared, low-generation-probability nucleotide sequences to deal with suspected cross-contamination and a sequencing artifact. For each public chain, a later analysis derived a clonal expansion index from normalized ranks of inferred template counts within each repertoire. In a later analysis, generation probabilities were computed with a VDJ recombination model fitted to out-of-frame rearrangements, and the resulting probabilities were checked against IGoR. Hypergeometric tests were used in a later analysis to score TCR-TCR, TCR-HLA and TCR-CMV co-occurrence, with a repertoire-size bias correction applied to the TCR pairs. To estimate false discovery rates, a later analysis permuted the HLA or CMV assignments 20 times. In a later analysis, co-occurring TCRs were grouped using DBSCAN, and TCRdist sequence similarity was added for clustering within HLA-allele-positive subsets. Repertoires with fewer than 30,000 or more than 120,000 public chains, plus five repertoires with anomalous nucleotide sharing, were excluded from co-occurrence clustering. Here the immuneACCESS table is served through TCRdb, limited to in-frame sequences with V and J called. Missing clones are a known gap in these copies; in checked studies unresolved V genes cover under half, and the rest lacks a known reason. Clone size and the V and J calls come from that table; the DNA yielded D and trimming. Within this sample are 90,000 to 130,000 clones, with roughly 85% of them counted one time only. About a fifth of the sample rests with the top ten.

These data belong to a study of cytomegalovirus exposure and HLA in healthy donors (dated by TCRdb to about 2017). Background on the whole study: According to an earlier analysis of 587 of the donors, about 180 million T cells yielded over 90 million unique TCR beta sequences and around 300 Gb of sequence data. Approximately 300 gigabases of sequencing data and around 88 million unique TCR sequences made up an early release that covered 500 to 700 HLA-typed donors. Of the approximately 400 genotyped donors, approximately 83% fell in the genetic ancestry cluster associated with self-reported Caucasian donors. The study aimed to test whether cataloging public T cell receptors could reveal signatures of past pathogen exposure. The T cell repertoires of 550 to 850 subjects were profiled by immunosequencing and related to cytomegalovirus serostatus. Besides the first cohort of 666 subjects, a separate validation cohort made up of 120 different subjects was used. To predict cytomegalovirus infection status, the study combined high-throughput TCR immunosequencing, statistical association of individual TCRs with disease status, and machine learning. In a later analysis, previously published TCR beta repertoires from 670 or so donors were re-analyzed and high-resolution HLA genotyping was added so that TCR occurrence patterns could be studied. In the later analysis, no new phenotypic data were used to find candidate immune exposures; instead, reliance was placed on TCR beta sequences and their occurrence across donors. An earlier analysis of about 600 of the donors used high-throughput TCR beta sequencing to judge whether each TCR beta V gene segment behaved as functional or pseudogenic. Donor age, sex, ethnicity and CMV serostatus were compiled together with the repertoire data. Genome-wide SNP genotypes for about 65% of the roughly 700 donors were used in a later genetic analysis, which treated that subset as a discovery cohort. All discovery cohort repertoires had been generated on a single sequencing platform. Class I and class II HLA loci were covered by the typing at four-digit resolution. The number of typed donors differed by locus: about 629-640 for A, B, C, DRB1 and DQB1; 500 to 550 for DQA1; around 580 for DPA1; and 450 to 480 for DPB1. Roughly 5 DR-DQ haplotypes were treated as single units for association and clustering because of strong linkage in the cohort. Among around 400 genotyped donors of the cohort, an average of around 240,000 unique TCR beta nucleotide sequences was sequenced per donor, of which roughly 18% were non-productive.

The paper's findings and limits, for the study overall: Because counts were too low, about 15 rarely observed V segments, including chromosome 9 orphons, were left out of the earlier analysis of some 600 of the donors. Sequencing depth was assumed to be roughly uniform across donors in the presence/absence analyses, though that assumption may not hold. In a later analysis, TCR association rates were found to vary across HLA loci, with the most associated TCRs seen for DRB1 alleles and the fewest for HLA-C alleles. CMV serostatus was the only immune exposure information available for the cohort. Three of the identified cytomegalovirus-associated TCR beta chains were confirmed in vitro to be specific for cytomegalovirus antigens. A later analysis found that most CMV-associated TCR beta chains appeared HLA-restricted, with HLA associations seemingly driven largely by CMV exposure. Broadly in line with IMGT annotations, most TCR beta V segments showed up in productive rearrangements about 87% or about 30% of the time in an earlier analysis of around 550 of the donors. Correlated functional status among segregating V segments might reflect linkage disequilibrium, but an unknown experimental factor could not be ruled out. The cohort was sequenced for TCR beta chains only, and without alpha or paired-chain data the features that could be detected were limited. In a later genetic analysis, fewer N-insertions in productive TCRs were reported among donors in an Asian-associated ancestry cluster than the approximately 630-donor mean. The classifier was reported to diagnose cytomegalovirus status with high specificity and sensitivity in both the original and validation cohorts. Some IMGT-functional V segments, including TRBV6-2 and TRBV6-3, could not be told apart with the 87-base-pair reads, so those segments were excluded. Specific HLA alleles were associated with roughly 17,000 TCR beta sequences at a false discovery rate of 0.05 in a later analysis. Because HLA typing was unavailable for some donors at each locus, only the typed subset was used in association tests. The authors suggested that the approach could potentially be generalized to other disease states and immunological phenotypes. In a later analysis, several top co-occurrence clusters were reported to appear linked to parvovirus B19, influenza, CMV and Epstein-Barr virus. When HLA alleles, especially DR and DQ, strongly co-occurred, TCR associations were difficult to assign to individual alleles. In a later analysis, HLA-associated TCR beta chains were found to be more clonally expanded and to have lower generation probabilities than equally common non-associated chains. The sequencing pipeline was judged likely to have produced a cluster of highly shared sequence variants as a technical artifact. Most TCR sequences were observed very rarely across donors, whereas some public TCRs were present in many individuals. A further reported finding was that TCR beta sequences accurately predicted the HLA-A and HLA-B alleles for most subjects in the first cohort. In the study, some 160 TCR beta chains were listed as associated with cytomegalovirus. V-gene and J-gene trimming of TCR beta chains was associated with a missense DCLRE1C variant in a later genetic analysis, and the association was replicated in an independent cohort.

In total, around 600 healthy bone marrow donors made up the cohort. At the time of sampling, all cohort members were nominally healthy, though unrecorded immune exposures were likely present. The donor tested CMV seropositive and was one of the 289 seropositive cohort members. A peripheral blood sample was collected from each donor, and TCR beta sequencing was performed on peripheral blood mononuclear cells. Genomic DNA extraction from the blood cell samples was performed with the Qiagen DNeasy Blood Extraction Kit. The receptor chain draws on TRBV6-1 and TRBJ1-4, with TRBD1 matching 9 junction bases. The source is a man younger than 45 in good health and CMV-seropositive. Sequencing was performed on PBMCs. The DNA sequence follows: TGTGCCAGCAGTGCCACCGACAGGGGGAGTGAAAAACTGTTTTTT. Translated, this is CASSATDRGSEKLFF.